The T cell receptor beta chain described here comes from a study of identical twins. The germline CDR1 and CDR2 sequences are MGHRA and YSYEKL. This CDR3 has 15 amino acids. V lost 2 bases, J lost 3 bases, and 7 bases stayed unmatched. This clonotype has more than one count but fewer than ten. The antigen remains unidentified. Only healthy Caucasians were included as donors. General study results and limits: Analyses of zero insertions could, in part, be confounded by invariant MAIT and iNKT cells. An excess of low generation probability was shown by twin-shared out-of-frame alpha sequences.

From the 5' RACE reads, TCRdb called clonotypes with MiXCR, one entry per CDR3 protein. This sample has 350,000 to 600,000 distinct CDR3 sequences, with 12% to 15% found just once. The sample also formed part of further work on yellow fever vaccine responses in identical twins.

The sequence came from a woman younger than 35 in good health. Sequencing was performed on CD4+ T cells sorted from blood. The chain joins TRBV4-1 to TRBJ2-7; 7 bases are shared with TRBD1. CDR3 bases: TGCGCCAGCAGCCAACATACGGGACAGAACTACGAGCAGTACTTC. Translating it yields CASSQHTGQNYEQYF.